Below are 22 T cell receptor beta chains sequenced from a single sample in a study of cytomegalovirus exposure and HLA in healthy donors. PCR involved 60 Vbeta and 13 Jbeta primers. Assay used: immunoSEQ multiplex PCR; TCRdb lists only in-frame clones, some missing. The ten most abundant clones cover roughly 1.6% of a sample with about 130,000 clones. Sequenced: PBMCs. Receptors originate from a woman in her 40s in good health and CMV-seronegative.

CDR3 nucleotides: TGCGCCAGCAGCTTAACCACAGGGGTAGACACTGAAGCTTTCTTT. Translation gives CASSLTTGVDTEAFF. The chain combines TRBV5-1 with TRBJ1-1; 7 nucleotides agree with TRBD1. The ends lost 2 bases at V and 3 bases at J; junction bases unmatched: 7. This CDR3 comprises 15 residues. The germline gives CDR1 SGHRS, CDR2 YFSETQ.

The chain is built from TRBV29-1 and TRBJ1-1; D not certain. The germline V and J ends were trimmed by 6 bases and 4 bases, with 9 bases remaining between them. The germline CDR1 and CDR2 sequences are SQVTM and ANQGSEA. This CDR3 contains 11 residues. CDR3 bases: TGCAGCGTGGAGGGTTCCACTGAAGCTTTCTTT. This sequence encodes CSVEGSTEAFF.

This rearrangement joins TRBV7-9 to TRBJ2-5, with 7 bases lining up with TRBD1. The end of the DNA fits TRBJ2-7 better, so the J call may be wrong. Germline CDR1 SEHNR, CDR2 FQNEAQ (reference sequence). The CDR3 runs 14 residues. CDR3 in amino acids: CASSLVGQSYEQYF. The CDR3 DNA reads TGTGCCAGCAGCTTAGTGGGACAGTCCTACGAGCAGTACTTC.

The V and J genes are TRBV6-4 and TRBJ1-1; 7 bases are a match to TRBD1. In germline, CDR1 is MRHNA, CDR2 SNTAGT. The CDR3 has 12 amino acids. V shed 1 base and J 8 bases; nucleotides not matched to a gene: 1. The CDR3 DNA reads TGTGCCAGCAGTGACTTGACAGGGGAAGCTTTCTTT. Its translation is CASSDLTGEAFF.

V usage is TRBV7-2 and J usage is TRBJ1-3, with D uncertain. V was shortened by 5 bases and J by 2 bases, with 7 bases between the two germline ends. Germline V lookup: CDR1 SGHTA, CDR2 FQGNSA. There are 13 residues in the CDR3. The CDR3 DNA is TGTGCCAGCAGCCTAACGGCTGGAAACACCATATATTTT. It translates to CASSLTAGNTIYF.

The rearrangement joins TRBV6-1 to TRBJ1-1; no clear D. Per the germline V gene, CDR1 is MNHNS and CDR2 is SASEGT. The CDR3 consists of 14 residues. Trimming removed 4 bases at V and 3 bases at J, with 12 bases between. CDR3 residues: CASSARVGYTEAFF. For the CDR3, the DNA is TGTGCCAGCAGTGCCCGGGTCGGTTACACTGAAGCTTTCTTT.

The chain couples TRBV2 to TRBJ2-5; TRBD2 matches at 8 bases. CDR3 length: 14 residues. Germline V gene sequence: CDR1 SNHLY, CDR2 FYNNEI. The V segment lost 7 bases and the J segment 2 bases; nucleotides outside the gene matches: 6. The CDR3 spells CASTRGGSQETQYF. Written as DNA, the CDR3 is TGTGCCAGCACCCGGGGGGGTTCTCAAGAGACCCAGTACTTC.

The chain uses TRBV7-9 and TRBJ1-3; a weak D match, TRBD1 (5 bases). Trimming removed 5 bases from V and 7 bases from J, with 21 bases in between. Germline V CDR1 and CDR2: SEHNR, FQNEAQ (reference sequence). The CDR3 covers 16 residues. CDR3 amino acids: CASSRGAVAEGNTIYF. CDR3 coding DNA: TGTGCCAGCAGCCGAGGGGCCGTGGCGGAGGGGAACACCATATATTTT.

This chain joins TRBV10-3 and TRBJ2-3, with 8 bases lining up with TRBD1. Germline trimming cut 7 bases from V and 5 bases from J; bases unmatched to any gene: 8. Germline V gives CDR1 ENHRY, CDR2 SYGVKD. This CDR3 contains 14 residues. CDR3: CAINEGQAIDTQYF. The CDR3 region has the DNA TGTGCCATCAACGAGGGACAGGCAATAGATACGCAGTATTTT.

J is TRBJ2-6 and V is TRBV5-1; possibly TRBD1 for D (5 bases). Per germline, CDR1 SGHRS and CDR2 YFSETQ. With 0 bases removed from V and 0 bases from J, the gap between germline ends came to 16 bases. CDR3 length: 19 amino acids. The CDR3 spells CASSLEGVRFPSGANVLTF. The CDR3 nucleotides read TGCGCCAGCAGCTTGGAAGGGGTTAGGTTTCCCTCTGGGGCCAACGTCCTGACTTTC.

J is TRBJ1-1 and V is TRBV6-5, with D uncertain. This CDR3 contains 13 residues. The V gene's germline CDR1 is MNHEY and CDR2 SVGAGI. V lost 7 bases to trimming and J lost 4 bases, with 13 bases between them. This chain's CDR3 is CASTQAPGTEAFF. The DNA of the CDR3 is TGTGCCAGCACTCAAGCTCCGGGCACTGAAGCTTTCTTT.

The V call is TRBV29-1, the J call TRBJ1-3, with TRBD1 matching over 9 bases. Trimming cost V 4 bases and J 6 bases; bases outside gene matches: 4. The CDR3 sequence is 13 residues long. CDR1 and CDR2 from the germline V gene are SQVTM and ANQGSEA. The CDR3 sequence: CSVGGQGENTIYF. CDR3 coding DNA: TGCAGCGTTGGGGGACAGGGTGAAAACACCATATATTTT.

This chain links TRBV7-2 with TRBJ2-1; D is possibly TRBD1 (6 bases). The length of the CDR3 is 15 residues. Per the germline V gene, CDR1 is SGHTA and CDR2 is FQGNSA. Trimming took off 4 bases at V and 4 bases at J, with 14 bases between the two ends. CDR3 sequence (DNA): TGTGCCAGCAGCTCGACAGGTGGGGTGTACAATGAGCAGTTCTTC. This encodes CASSSTGGVYNEQFF.

V gene TRBV7-2 combines with J gene TRBJ1-6, with 9 bases lining up with TRBD1. J gave up 10 bases and V 2 bases, and 6 bases lay outside the gene matches. This CDR3 comprises 15 residues. Germline V gene lookup returns CDR1 SGHTA and CDR2 FQGNSA. The chain's CDR3 is CASSLMTGGYSPLHF. As DNA, the CDR3 is TGTGCCAGCAGCTTAATGACAGGGGGATACTCACCCCTCCACTTT. Full variable domain (outside the CDR3, taken from reference TRBV7-2 and TRBJ1-6): GAGVSQSPSNKVTEKGKDVELRCDPISGHTALYWYRQSLGQGLEFLIYFQGNSAPDKSGLPSDRFSAERTGGSVSTLTIQRTQQEDSAVYLCASSLMTGGYSPLHFGNGTRLTVT.

This chain connects TRBV10-3 to TRBJ2-7; D gene unclear. The CDR3 runs 14 residues. Germline assignment: CDR1 ENHRY and CDR2 SYGVKD. V shed 3 bases and J shed 2 bases, with 11 bases lying between them. The CDR3 loop reads CAISDLPTTYEQYF. As DNA, the CDR3 is TGTGCCATCAGTGACCTGCCGACAACCTACGAGCAGTACTTC.

The chain couples TRBV11-2 to TRBJ1-2; 9 nucleotides line up with TRBD1. V shed 6 bases and J 3 bases; nucleotides not matched to a gene: 2. Germline V CDR1 and CDR2: SGHAT, FQNNGV. The CDR3 covers 13 residues. The CDR3 DNA is TGTGCCAGCAGACAGGGGGCTGACTATGGCTACACCTTC. This gives the protein CASRQGADYGYTF.

V gene TRBV15 combines with J gene TRBJ2-2; TRBD1 might be the D (6 bases). The CDR3 has 14 residues. CDR1 and CDR2 from the germline V gene are LNHNV and YYDKDF (reference sequence). Trimming left V 4 bases short and J 7 bases short, with 13 bases between. CDR3 bases: TGTGCCACCAGCATGTACAGGGTCGGCGGGGAGCTGTTTTTT. This translates into CATSMYRVGGELFF.

This chain joins TRBV29-1 and TRBJ1-1; 7 bases are a match to TRBD1. The CDR3 has 11 residues. Germline CDR1 SQVTM, CDR2 ANQGSEA. Trimming removed 6 bases from V and 11 bases from J; junction bases left unmatched: 9. This chain's CDR3 is CSVKTGTSAFF. As DNA, the CDR3 is TGCAGCGTCAAGACAGGGACATCGGCTTTCTTT.

This chain connects TRBV6-5 to TRBJ1-2; 8 nucleotides agree with TRBD1. V was clipped by 6 bases and J by 8 bases; unmatched bases: 8. The CDR3 covers 13 residues. Germline V gene data show CDR1 as MNHEY and CDR2 as SVGAGI. The CDR3: CASRGQGSGGYTF. DNA of the CDR3: TGTGCCAGCAGAGGACAGGGTTCGGGGGGCTACACCTTC.

The chain uses TRBV11-3 and TRBJ2-2, with a possible D match to TRBD1 (5 bases). Germline assignment: CDR1 SGHNT and CDR2 YENEEA. This CDR3 spans 15 amino acids. V was cut by 6 bases and J by 4 bases, with 15 bases left in between. CDR3 bases: TGTGCCAGCAGTCAAGGTGGACATTTCACCGGGGAGCTGTTTTTT. Protein: CASSQGGHFTGELFF.

The rearrangement joins TRBV4-3 to TRBJ2-3; a weak D match, TRBD2 (5 bases). V lost 4 bases and J lost 2, with 16 bases in between. Per the germline V gene, CDR1 is LGHNA and CDR2 is YSLEER. CDR3 length: 16 amino acids. The CDR3 reads CASSRSKAVLTDTQYF. The DNA for the CDR3 is TGCGCCAGCAGCCGATCAAAAGCGGTTCTCACAGATACGCAGTATTTT.

The J gene is TRBJ2-1, the V gene TRBV10-3; 11 nucleotides agree with TRBD2. This CDR3 spans 14 amino acids. The trim removed 10 bases at V and 4 bases at J, leaving 6 bases unmatched. Germline V gene data show CDR1 as ENHRY and CDR2 as SYGVKD. CDR3 in DNA: TGTGCCACCCTTACTAGCGGGGGTTACAATGAGCAGTTCTTC. Translating gives CATLTSGGYNEQFF.